These T cell receptor beta chains were read from a single sample in a study of beta chain features in type 1 diabetes. Measured with immunoSEQ multiplex PCR; TCRdb has only the in-frame clones, and not every one. The sample contains hundreds of thousands of clones, about 32% of which appear only once. Sequencing was done on a sample of naive CD4+ T cells from blood. The receptors here all came from a man between 18 and 29 years old in good health. The CDR3 runs from the conserved cysteine through the conserved F or W. Each record gives: J gene, D gene, clone size, V gene, CDR3 protein, CDR3 DNA. The D gene is left open where the match is weak. The size entry is marked missing in some rows and otherwise reads once, few, many or a size class.

j_call: TRBJ2-1
d_call: -
clone_size: few
v_call: TRBV5-1
cdr3_aa: CASSPGPSAPHNEQFF
cdr3_nt: TGCGCCAGCAGCCCGGGGCCCTCCGCCCCCCACAATGAGCAGTTCTTC

j_call: TRBJ2-2
d_call: -
clone_size: -
v_call: TRBV15
cdr3_aa: CATSRELGLGNTGELFF
cdr3_nt: TGTGCCACCAGCAGAGAGTTGGGCTTAGGGAACACCGGGGAGCTGTTTTTT

j_call: TRBJ1-2
d_call: -
clone_size: few
v_call: TRBV2
cdr3_aa: CASLPGLPGYTF
cdr3_nt: TGTGCCAGCCTACCTGGTCTCCCGGGCTACACCTTC

j_call: TRBJ2-1
d_call: TRBD2
clone_size: -
v_call: TRBV25-1
cdr3_aa: CASSSISGSHNNEQFF
cdr3_nt: TGTGCCAGCAGTTCAATCAGCGGGAGCCACAACAATGAGCAGTTCTTC

j_call: TRBJ2-3
d_call: -
clone_size: few
v_call: TRBV4-3
cdr3_aa: CASSQDRTRRGEDTQYF
cdr3_nt: TGCGCCAGCAGCCAAGATAGGACTCGAAGGGGGGAAGATACGCAGTATTTT

j_call: TRBJ2-3
d_call: TRBD2
clone_size: few
v_call: TRBV18
cdr3_aa: CASSRPGTSGDTQYF
cdr3_nt: TGTGCCAGCTCGCGTCCCGGGACTAGTGGAGATACGCAGTATTTT

j_call: TRBJ2-3
d_call: TRBD2
clone_size: -
v_call: TRBV7-9
cdr3_aa: CASRGLAGGPRGTDTQYF
cdr3_nt: TGTGCCAGCAGAGGACTAGCGGGAGGCCCCCGGGGCACAGATACGCAGTATTTT

j_call: TRBJ2-3
d_call: -
clone_size: few
v_call: TRBV6-5
cdr3_aa: CASSYTGRDTQYF
cdr3_nt: TGTGCCAGCAGTTACACAGGGAGAGATACGCAGTATTTT

j_call: TRBJ2-5
d_call: TRBD2
clone_size: -
v_call: TRBV11-3
cdr3_aa: CASSSSTSGQETQYF
cdr3_nt: TGTGCCAGCAGCTCATCTACTAGCGGACAAGAGACCCAGTACTTC

j_call: TRBJ2-7
d_call: -
clone_size: -
v_call: TRBV2
cdr3_aa: CASKRAYEQYF
cdr3_nt: TGTGCCAGCAAACGTGCCTACGAGCAGTACTTC

j_call: TRBJ2-3
d_call: TRBD2
clone_size: -
v_call: TRBV4-3
cdr3_aa: CASSQDSVGGYTDTQYF
cdr3_nt: TGCGCCAGCAGCCAAGATTCAGTGGGAGGGTACACAGATACGCAGTATTTT

j_call: TRBJ2-5
d_call: TRBD2
clone_size: few
v_call: TRBV5-1
cdr3_aa: CASSLEPAGGTETQYF
cdr3_nt: TGCGCCAGCAGCTTGGAGCCAGCGGGAGGGACGGAGACCCAGTACTTC

j_call: TRBJ2-7
d_call: TRBD1
clone_size: -
v_call: TRBV30
cdr3_aa: CAWRSTDRVYEQYF
cdr3_nt: TGTGCCTGGAGATCTACCGACAGGGTGTACGAGCAGTACTTC

j_call: TRBJ2-5
d_call: TRBD2
clone_size: -
v_call: TRBV27
cdr3_aa: CASSPLWGLASAKETQYF
cdr3_nt: TGTGCCAGCAGTCCCCTTTGGGGACTAGCATCAGCCAAGGAGACCCAGTACTTC

j_call: TRBJ2-1
d_call: -
clone_size: -
v_call: TRBV5-1
cdr3_aa: CASSPVQGGYNEQFF
cdr3_nt: TGCGCCAGCAGCCCTGTCCAGGGGGGCTACAATGAGCAGTTCTTC

j_call: TRBJ2-1
d_call: -
clone_size: -
v_call: TRBV7-9
cdr3_aa: CASSRTLAEQFF
cdr3_nt: TGTGCCAGCAGCCGGACTCTAGCGGAGCAGTTCTTC

j_call: TRBJ2-1
d_call: TRBD2
clone_size: -
v_call: TRBV9
cdr3_aa: CASSRSTSGEHEQFF
cdr3_nt: TGTGCCAGCTCACGTAGTACTAGCGGGGAGCATGAGCAGTTCTTC

j_call: TRBJ2-1
d_call: TRBD2
clone_size: few
v_call: TRBV4-2
cdr3_aa: CASSGTGGGTYNEQFF
cdr3_nt: TGTGCCAGCAGCGGAACGGGCGGGGGGACCTACAATGAGCAGTTCTTC

j_call: TRBJ2-7
d_call: -
clone_size: -
v_call: TRBV27
cdr3_aa: CASSLTSDQTYEQYF
cdr3_nt: TGTGCCAGCAGTTTAACGTCAGATCAAACCTACGAGCAGTACTTC

j_call: TRBJ1-3
d_call: -
clone_size: few
v_call: TRBV30
cdr3_aa: CAWSSGNTIYF
cdr3_nt: TGTGCCTGGTCCTCTGGAAACACCATATATTTT

j_call: TRBJ1-5
d_call: -
clone_size: few
v_call: TRBV5-4
cdr3_aa: CASSLDRTNQPQHF
cdr3_nt: TGTGCCAGCAGCTTGGACAGGACCAATCAGCCCCAGCATTTT

j_call: TRBJ2-7
d_call: TRBD2
clone_size: few
v_call: TRBV18
cdr3_aa: CASSPGTSGPYEQYF
cdr3_nt: TGTGCCAGCTCACCCGGGACTAGCGGACCCTACGAGCAGTACTTC

j_call: TRBJ2-3
d_call: TRBD2
clone_size: -
v_call: TRBV6-5
cdr3_aa: CASSYSTSGRTDTQYF
cdr3_nt: TGTGCCAGCAGTTACTCGACTAGCGGGCGCACAGATACGCAGTATTTT

j_call: TRBJ2-1
d_call: -
clone_size: -
v_call: TRBV28
cdr3_aa: CASSFRAEYNEQFF
cdr3_nt: TGTGCCAGCAGCTTTAGAGCGGAGTACAATGAGCAGTTCTTC

j_call: TRBJ1-2
d_call: TRBD1
clone_size: few
v_call: TRBV30
cdr3_aa: CAWRRTGSIYGYTF
cdr3_nt: TGTGCCTGGAGGCGGACAGGGAGCATCTATGGCTACACCTTC

j_call: TRBJ2-7
d_call: TRBD2
clone_size: -
v_call: TRBV28
cdr3_aa: CASSSLAEVRGEQYF
cdr3_nt: TGTGCCAGCAGTTCACTAGCGGAGGTCCGGGGGGAGCAGTACTTC

j_call: TRBJ2-3
d_call: TRBD2
clone_size: -
v_call: TRBV9
cdr3_aa: CASSGTPAGGSDTQYF
cdr3_nt: TGTGCCAGCAGCGGCACCCCAGCGGGAGGTTCAGATACGCAGTATTTT

j_call: TRBJ2-3
d_call: -
clone_size: -
v_call: TRBV9
cdr3_aa: CASSPTQIDTQYF
cdr3_nt: TGTGCCAGCAGCCCAACTCAGATAGATACGCAGTATTTT

j_call: TRBJ1-5
d_call: -
clone_size: -
v_call: TRBV30
cdr3_aa: CAWTGALGQPQHF
cdr3_nt: TGTGCCTGGACAGGAGCCTTGGGACAGCCCCAGCATTTT

j_call: TRBJ2-7
d_call: TRBD1
clone_size: few
v_call: TRBV30
cdr3_aa: CAWSVYGTGDDEQYF
cdr3_nt: TGTGCCTGGAGTGTATACGGGACAGGGGATGACGAGCAGTACTTC

j_call: TRBJ2-1
d_call: -
clone_size: -
v_call: TRBV5-6
cdr3_aa: CASSHSGGSYNEQFF
cdr3_nt: TGTGCCAGCAGCCATAGCGGCGGCTCCTACAATGAGCAGTTCTTC

j_call: TRBJ1-2
d_call: -
clone_size: few
v_call: TRBV30
cdr3_aa: CAWSVRLRYTF
cdr3_nt: TGTGCCTGGAGTGTCCGACTTCGCTACACCTTC

j_call: TRBJ2-3
d_call: TRBD1
clone_size: -
v_call: TRBV9
cdr3_aa: CASSVRTGGPDTQYF
cdr3_nt: TGTGCCAGCAGCGTCAGGACAGGGGGACCAGATACGCAGTATTTT

j_call: TRBJ1-2
d_call: -
clone_size: few
v_call: TRBV7-9
cdr3_aa: CASSLAIDGYTF
cdr3_nt: TGTGCCAGCAGCTTAGCGATCGATGGCTACACCTTC

j_call: TRBJ2-3
d_call: -
clone_size: -
v_call: TRBV7-6
cdr3_aa: CASSLVADTQYF
cdr3_nt: TGTGCCAGCAGCTTAGTCGCAGATACGCAGTATTTT

j_call: TRBJ2-6
d_call: -
clone_size: few
v_call: TRBV7-9
cdr3_aa: CASLGSGANVLTF
cdr3_nt: TGTGCCAGCTTAGGATCTGGGGCCAACGTCCTGACTTTC

j_call: TRBJ2-2
d_call: -
clone_size: -
v_call: TRBV15
cdr3_aa: CATERGANTGELFF
cdr3_nt: TGTGCCACCGAACGCGGGGCGAACACCGGGGAGCTGTTTTTT

j_call: TRBJ2-7
d_call: -
clone_size: -
v_call: TRBV6-5
cdr3_aa: CASSYTGREAEQYF
cdr3_nt: TGTGCCAGCAGTTACACGGGCAGGGAGGCCGAGCAGTACTTC

j_call: TRBJ2-1
d_call: -
clone_size: -
v_call: TRBV7-9
cdr3_aa: CASSPIGTYNEQFF
cdr3_nt: TGTGCCAGCAGCCCGATTGGGACCTACAATGAGCAGTTCTTC

j_call: TRBJ2-7
d_call: -
clone_size: -
v_call: TRBV29-1
cdr3_aa: CSVGRDYEQYF
cdr3_nt: TGCAGCGTTGGGCGAGACTACGAGCAGTACTTC

j_call: TRBJ2-7
d_call: -
clone_size: -
v_call: TRBV10-3
cdr3_aa: CAITNQYEQYF
cdr3_nt: TGTGCCATCACGAACCAGTACGAGCAGTACTTC

j_call: TRBJ2-7
d_call: TRBD2
clone_size: -
v_call: TRBV6-1
cdr3_aa: CASSALAGIEQYF
cdr3_nt: TGTGCCAGCAGCGCACTAGCGGGAATCGAGCAGTACTTC

j_call: TRBJ1-5
d_call: TRBD1
clone_size: -
v_call: TRBV25-1
cdr3_aa: CASSPRDRYQPQHF
cdr3_nt: TGTGCCAGCAGTCCCCGGGACAGATATCAGCCCCAGCATTTT